Presented here are 2 T cell receptor beta chains from one specimen sequenced in a study of blood T cell repertoires in COVID-19. TCRdb's copy holds only in-frame clones and misses some; the assay was immunoSEQ multiplex PCR. The sample lists about 270,000 clones, about 89% occurring once. Sequenced material: peripheral blood. These receptor sequences come from a man aged 35 to 55 with active or convalescent COVID-19.

This clone occurred a few times. The J gene is TRBJ1-2, the V gene TRBV28; possible D gene TRBD1, 6 bases. V was shortened by 5 bases and J by 1 base, with 11 bases between the two germline ends. The CDR3 is 14 residues long. Germline V lookup: CDR1 MDHEN, CDR2 SYDVKM. The DNA of the CDR3 is TGTGCCAGCAGTACCACACAGGGTAACTATGGCTACACCTTC. Amino acid sequence: CASSTTQGNYGYTF.

This clone was seen only a few times. The chain employs TRBV28 and TRBJ1-5; no clear D gene. Looked up from germline, CDR1 is MDHEN and CDR2 is SYDVKM. CDR3 length: 12 residues. The V end lost 7 bases, the J end lost 5 bases, and 9 bases lay between the germline ends. The CDR3, as DNA: TGTGCCAGCACTGAGCGATATCAGCCCCAGCATTTT. Its protein product is CASTERYQPQHF.